The 9 T cell receptor beta chains given below trace back to one sample, sequenced in a study of blood T cell repertoires in COVID-19 (dated by TCRdb to 2020 to 2021). Library method: the immunoSEQ multiplex PCR assay. TCRdb retrieved this table from immuneACCESS and kept in-frame rearrangements only. Not all clones are present; in checked studies, unresolved V genes account for under half, and no reason is known for the remainder. In all, the sample holds roughly 150,000 clones, and about four fifths of those were seen once. The ten top clones hold roughly a fifth of the sample. The sequenced sample was peripheral blood. These receptors were obtained from a woman in her 70s who had recovered from COVID-19.

The chain employs TRBV2 and TRBJ1-4; D gene unclear. CDR1 and CDR2 from the germline V gene are SNHLY and FYNNEI. This CDR3 has 15 residues. Trimming shortened V by 3 bases and J by 5 bases, and 13 bases separated the two germline ends. CDR3 coding DNA: TGTGCCAGCAGTGAGTTTTGGGCGGGGAATGAAAAACTGTTTTTT. The encoded protein is CASSEFWAGNEKLFF.

The chain combines TRBV7-3 with TRBJ2-3; TRBD2 matches at 8 bases. The CDR3 covers 17 residues. The germline V gene has CDR1 SGHTA and CDR2 FQGTGA. With V trimmed by 4 bases and J by 0 bases, 9 bases remained unmatched. The CDR3 is CASSSSGSGGSTDTQYF. The CDR3 DNA sequence: TGTGCCAGCAGCTCCAGCGGGAGTGGGGGAAGCACAGATACGCAGTATTTT.

J is TRBJ1-6 and V is TRBV7-8, with a possible D match to TRBD1 (5 bases). The V end lost 5 bases, the J end lost 8 bases, and 19 bases lay between the germline ends. The CDR3 contains 16 residues. Germline values: CDR1 SGHVS, CDR2 FQNEAQ. CDR3 DNA sequence: TGTGCCAGCAGCCGAGGCGTTAGGGGCACTCATTCACCCCTCCACTTT. Its protein product is CASSRGVRGTHSPLHF. Filled out from reference TRBV7-8 and TRBJ1-6, the complete variable domain reads GAGVSQSPRYKVAKRGQDVALRCDPISGHVSLFWYQQALGQGPEFLTYFQNEAQLDKSGLPSDRFFAERPEGSVSTLKIQRTQQEDSAVYLCASSRGVRGTHSPLHFGNGTRLTVT.

This clone was seen a few times. The CDR3 DNA sequence: TGTGCCAGCACCTTAGGGGCGCTAGCGGGAGGGCGGTTGAATGAGCAGTTCTTC. It encodes CASTLGALAGGRLNEQFF. J is TRBJ2-1 and V is TRBV28; 12 bases agree with TRBD2. V shed 7 bases and J 7 bases; nucleotides not matched to a gene: 17. The CDR3 is made up of 18 amino acids. Germline V gene data show CDR1 as MDHEN and CDR2 as SYDVKM. Using reference TRBV28 and TRBJ2-1 for the parts outside the CDR3, the full variable domain is DVKVTQSSRYLVKRTGEKVFLECVQDMDHENMFWYRQDPGLGLRLIYFSYDVKMKEKGDIPEGYSVSREKKERFSLILESASTNQTSMYLCASTLGALAGGRLNEQFFGPGTRLTVL.

The chain recombines TRBV5-6 with TRBJ2-3; 9 bases match TRBD2. The CDR3 totals 14 residues. J lost 6 bases, V lost 0 bases, and 2 bases had no gene match. CDR1 and CDR2 (germline): SGHDT, YYEEEE. The CDR3 loop reads CASSLVREGDTQYF. CDR3 nucleotides: TGTGCCAGCAGCTTGGTGCGGGAGGGGGATACGCAGTATTTT. Based on the CDR3 plus reference TRBV5-6 and TRBJ2-3, the full variable domain is DAGVTQSPTHLIKTRGQQVTLRCSPKSGHDTVSWYQQALGQGPQFIFQYYEEEERQRGNFPDRFSGHQFPNYSSELNVNALLLGDSALYLCASSLVREGDTQYFGPGTRLTVL.

This chain connects TRBV5-5 to TRBJ1-5; TRBD1 is a possible D gene (6 bases). Trimming removed 3 bases at V and 0 bases at J, with 7 bases between. Germline CDR1 is SGHKS and CDR2 is YYEKEE (reference sequence). The CDR3 runs to 14 residues. This CDR3 is CASSWTDSNQPQHF. The CDR3 nucleotides read TGTGCCAGCAGCTGGACAGATAGCAATCAGCCCCAGCATTTT. Combining the CDR3 with reference TRBV5-5 and TRBJ1-5 gives the whole variable domain DAGVTQSPTHLIKTRGQQVTLRCSPISGHKSVSWYQQVLGQGPQFIFQYYEKEERGRGNFPDRFSARQFPNYSSELNVNALLLGDSALYLCASSWTDSNQPQHFGDGTRLSIL.

V is TRBV15 and J is TRBJ1-1; TRBD1 agrees at 9 bases. CDR1 is LNHNV, CDR2 YYDKDF, per germline (reference sequence). The CDR3 is 14 amino acids. V dropped 7 bases and J dropped 5; count of bases not matched to a gene: 8. In nucleotides, the CDR3 is TGTGCCACCAACGCAAACAGGGGGCAGACTGAAGCTTTCTTT. This sequence encodes CATNANRGQTEAFF.

J is TRBJ1-1 and V is TRBV18; D ambiguous. V shed 3 bases and J shed 1 base, with 3 bases lying between them. In germline, CDR1 is KGHSH, CDR2 LQKENI. This CDR3 is 12 amino acids long. Here the CDR3 reads CASSPANTEAFF. CDR3 nucleotides: TGTGCCAGCTCACCGGCGAACACTGAAGCTTTCTTT.

The genes are TRBV4-2 and TRBJ1-5, with TRBD1 matching over 7 bases. Germline assignment: CDR1 LGHNA and CDR2 YNFKEQ. CDR3 length: 17 amino acids. Trimming cost V 4 bases and J 0 bases; bases outside gene matches: 9. CDR3 nucleotide sequence: TGTGCCAGCAGCCCCAGGGGGGAGTCCATTAGCAATCAGCCCCAGCATTTT. It codes for CASSPRGESISNQPQHF.